The 6 T cell receptor beta chains below were found in one sample sequenced in a study of T cell repertoires in cytomegalovirus infection. MiXCR, run by TCRdb on the reads, gives a single entry per CDR3 protein. The table records 100,000 to 150,000 distinct CDR3 sequences, more than 25% of them present only once. Their cognate antigens are unknown. The material was CD8+ T cells from cultured PBMCs, obtained from culture after CMV antigen stimulation. The receptors were sampled from a human donor in good health (CMV status not recorded). Some clones in this sample may be carry-over from other donors' samples.

This rearrangement joins TRBV19 to TRBJ1-1; the D is unclear. V lost 4 bases to trimming and J lost 1 base, with 7 bases between them. Germline V gene sequence: CDR1 LNHDA, CDR2 SQIVND (reference sequence). This CDR3 has 13 residues. The chain's CDR3 is CASSTWENTEAFF. The CDR3 DNA follows: TGTGCCAGTAGTACTTGGGAGAACACTGAAGCTTTCTTT. Supplemented by reference TRBV19 and TRBJ1-1, the full variable domain reads DGGITQSPKYLFRKEGQNVTLSCEQNLNHDAMYWYRQDPGQGLRLIYYSQIVNDFQKGDIAEGYSVSREKKESFPLTVTSAQKNPTAFYLCASSTWENTEAFFGQGTRLTVV.

The chain is built from TRBV7-9 and TRBJ2-1; D is undetermined. Trimming stripped 9 bases from V and 0 bases from J, with 9 bases between. Per germline, CDR1 SEHNR and CDR2 FQNEAQ (reference sequence). The CDR3 spans 13 residues. CDR3 amino acids: CASRPSSYNEQFF. The CDR3 region has the DNA TGTGCCAGTCGTCCCAGCTCCTACAATGAGCAGTTCTTC.

This clonotype was seen repeatedly, ten times or more. The rearrangement links TRBV7-9 to TRBJ2-1; a weak D match, TRBD1 (5 bases). Germline V gene sequence: CDR1 SEHNR, CDR2 FQNEAQ (reference sequence). This CDR3 comprises 14 residues. V gave up 5 bases and J gave up 0 bases, with 8 bases separating them. CDR3 in amino acids: CASSGANSYNEQFF. The CDR3 nucleotides read TGTGCCAGCAGCGGGGCCAACTCCTACAATGAGCAGTTCTTC.

The rearrangement uses TRBV19 and TRBJ1-2; D gene ambiguous. The CDR3 extends over 11 amino acids. Per the germline V gene, CDR1 is LNHDA and CDR2 is SQIVND (reference sequence). V lost 4 bases and J lost 3, with 3 bases in between. The CDR3 is CASSTHYGYTF. CDR3 sequence (DNA): TGTGCCAGTAGTACCCACTATGGCTACACCTTC.

The genes are TRBV28 and TRBJ2-1; D unresolved. Germline V gene data show CDR1 as MDHEN and CDR2 as SYDVKM. This CDR3 is 14 amino acids long. V lost 4 bases, J lost 3 bases, and 10 bases lay in between. Here the CDR3 reads CASSYKSFYNEQFF. The CDR3 coding sequence is TGTGCCAGCAGTTACAAGAGCTTCTACAATGAGCAGTTCTTC.

The chain recombines TRBV6-1 with TRBJ2-5, with 7 positions matching TRBD1. Germline V gene data show CDR1 as MNHNS and CDR2 as SASEGT. The J segment lost 5 bases and the V segment lost 3 bases, leaving 9 bases of the junction unmatched. This CDR3 contains 15 residues. The CDR3 reads CASSDRARRGETQYF. CDR3 sequence (DNA): TGTGCCAGCAGTGATAGGGCGCGCAGGGGGGAGACCCAGTACTTC.